Sequencing of this T cell receptor beta chain was carried out in a study of T cell changes during pregnancy in multiple sclerosis. Profiled with immunoSEQ multiplex PCR; TCRdb holds only in-frame clones, not every one. The sample has roughly 40,000 clones; more than 90% are singletons. The receptor was derived from a female donor with multiple sclerosis, enrolled in a pregnancy study. The specimen was peripheral blood, collected before pregnancy.

CDR3 DNA: TGTGCCAGCAGCCCCACAGGGGGCCCGAATGAAAAACTGTTTTTT. Translated, it gives CASSPTGGPNEKLFF. This chain connects TRBV6-5 to TRBJ1-4; 9 nucleotides agree with TRBD1. J was trimmed by 5 bases and V by 6 bases; bases with no gene match: 7. The CDR3 extends over 15 amino acids. Germline CDR1 MNHEY, CDR2 SVGAGI.